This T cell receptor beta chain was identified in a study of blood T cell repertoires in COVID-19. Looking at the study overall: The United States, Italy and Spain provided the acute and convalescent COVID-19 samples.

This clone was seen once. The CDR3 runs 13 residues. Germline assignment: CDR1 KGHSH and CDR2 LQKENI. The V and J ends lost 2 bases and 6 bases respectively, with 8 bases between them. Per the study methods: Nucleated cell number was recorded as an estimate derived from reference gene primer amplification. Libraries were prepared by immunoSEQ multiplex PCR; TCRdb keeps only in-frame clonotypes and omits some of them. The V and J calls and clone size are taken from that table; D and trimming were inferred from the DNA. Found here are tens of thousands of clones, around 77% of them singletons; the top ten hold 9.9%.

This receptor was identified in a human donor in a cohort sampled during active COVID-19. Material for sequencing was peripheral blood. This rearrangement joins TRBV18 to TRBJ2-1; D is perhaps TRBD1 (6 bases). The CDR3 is CASSPRGINEQFF. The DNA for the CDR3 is TGTGCCAGCTCACCAAGGGGGATCAATGAGCAGTTCTTC.